This passage covers 18 T cell receptor beta chains from one sample sequenced in a study of T cells in Graves' hyperthyroidism and ophthalmopathy. TCR beta CDR3 regions were amplified from RNA transcripts. TCR CDR3 underwent first-round RT-PCR with the HTBI primer set. Using its own MiXCR run on the multiplex PCR reads, TCRdb lists one record per CDR3 protein. The profile shows about 510,000 distinct CDR3 sequences, approximately 15% of them singletons. Sequencing used blood. The receptors were sampled from a woman aged 40 to 50 with Graves' hyperthyroidism.

This clonotype was counted many times. The V call is TRBV7-2, the J call TRBJ2-5, with 9 bases identical to TRBD2. Germline CDR1 SGHTA, CDR2 FQGNSA. CDR3 size: 14 residues. V trimming: 5 bases; J trimming: 5 bases; junction bases outside the gene matches: 6. The CDR3 loop is CASSPSGRLETQYF. CDR3 sequence (DNA): TGTGCCAGCAGCCCAAGCGGGAGGTTGGAGACCCAGTACTTC.

This clonotype occurred many times. The chain is built from TRBV7-9 and TRBJ1-4, with 9 bases matching TRBD1. The V gene end was trimmed by 5 bases and the J gene end by 7 bases; junction bases not matched to a gene: 8. This CDR3 spans 15 amino acids. Germline V gene lookup returns CDR1 SEHNR and CDR2 FQNEAQ (reference sequence). The DNA of the CDR3 is TGTGCCAGCAGCGTCGCCACAGGGGGCGGTGAAAAACTGTTTTTT. It encodes CASSVATGGGEKLFF. Complete variable domain (other parts from reference TRBV7-9 and TRBJ1-4): DTGVSQNPRHKITKRGQNVTFRCDPISEHNRLYWYRQTLGQGPEFLTYFQNEAQLEKSRLLSDRFSAERPKGSFSTLEIQRTEQGDSAMYLCASSVATGGGEKLFFGSGTQLSVL.

Many counts were recorded for this clonotype. This chain joins TRBV5-1 and TRBJ2-1; D might be TRBD1 (6 bases). CDR1 is SGHRS, CDR2 YFSETQ, per germline. This CDR3 contains 14 residues. The germline V and J ends were trimmed by 0 bases and 9 bases, with 13 bases remaining between them. CDR3 sequence reads: CASSLGQADGEQFF. The CDR3, as DNA: TGCGCCAGCAGCTTGGGACAGGCCGATGGTGAGCAGTTCTTC.

This clonotype was observed at least ten times. This sequence joins TRBV3-1 and TRBJ1-2, with a possible D match to TRBD1 (5 bases). The length of the CDR3 is 13 residues. Trimming shortened V by 2 bases and J by 6 bases, and 10 bases separated the two germline ends. Per germline, CDR1 LGHDT and CDR2 YNNKEL (reference sequence). Here the CDR3 reads CASSQMVTDGYTF. CDR3 sequence (DNA): TGTGCCAGCAGCCAAATGGTGACAGATGGCTACACCTTC. Filled out from reference TRBV3-1 and TRBJ1-2, the complete variable domain reads DTAVSQTPKYLVTQMGNDKSIKCEQNLGHDTMYWYKQDSKKFLKIMFSYNNKELIINETVPNRFSPKSPDKAHLNLHINSLELGDSAVYFCASSQMVTDGYTFGSGTRLTVV.

This rearrangement joins TRBV9 to TRBJ1-5; D is unclear. CDR1 is SGDLS and CDR2 is YYNGEE in the germline V gene. Trimming removed 2 bases from V and 0 bases from J, with 6 bases in between. The CDR3 consists of 14 residues. The CDR3 spells CASSVGLSNQPQHF. DNA of the CDR3: TGTGCCAGCAGCGTTGGACTTAGCAATCAGCCCCAGCATTTT.

This clonotype was observed at least ten times. The chain employs TRBV6-1 and TRBJ2-2, with 14 bases aligning to TRBD2. Trimming at V came to 4 bases and at J to 6 bases, leaving 1 base not matched to a gene. The CDR3 is 15 amino acids. CDR1 and CDR2 (germline): MNHNS, SASEGT. The CDR3 coding sequence is TGTGCCAGCAGTGGACTAGCGGGAGGGCCCGGGGAGCTGTTTTTT. This sequence encodes CASSGLAGGPGELFF.

The gene calls are TRBV20-1 and TRBJ2-7, with no clear D. V shed 0 bases and J shed 0 bases, with 12 bases lying between them. CDR1 is DFQATT, CDR2 SNEGSKA, per germline (reference sequence). The CDR3 consists of 15 residues. CDR3 amino acids: CSARDLQPYSYEQYF. In DNA form, the CDR3 reads TGCAGTGCTAGAGATCTCCAGCCGTACTCCTACGAGCAGTACTTC.

This clonotype was recorded at least ten times. The gene calls are TRBV18 and TRBJ2-1; TRBD2 agrees at 8 bases. Germline V gene sequence: CDR1 KGHSH, CDR2 LQKENI. The CDR3 is made up of 14 amino acids. Trimming took 5 bases from V and 6 from J; bases not matched to a gene: 6. CDR3 coding DNA: TGTGCCAGCTCAGAAGCGGGAGTTACCAATGAGCAGTTCTTC. It is translated as CASSEAGVTNEQFF. Filled out from reference TRBV18 and TRBJ2-1, the complete variable domain reads NAGVMQNPRHLVRRRGQEARLRCSPMKGHSHVYWYRQLPEEGLKFMVYLQKENIIDESGMPKERFSAEFPKEGPSILRIQQVVRGDSAAYFCASSEAGVTNEQFFGPGTRLTVL.

Points on this clonotype: This may stem from a read error, because a much larger clone lies one nucleotide away. The chain has TRBV2 and TRBJ1-5, with D possibly matching TRBD1 (6 bases). Germline CDR1 SNHLY, CDR2 FYNNEI. Deletions cut 6 bases from V and 0 bases from J, with 15 bases between. The length of the CDR3 is 16 residues. DNA for the CDR3: TGTGCCAGCAGCGAGGGGGGTGTATATAGCAATCAGCCCCAGCATTTT. This sequence encodes CASSEGGVYSNQPQHF.

This clonotype was detected only a few times. Here the CDR3 reads CASSVSSGGYEQFF. The DNA of the CDR3 is TGTGCCAGCAGCGTATCTTCAGGGGGCTATGAGCAGTTCTTC. V and J are TRBV9 and TRBJ2-1; 8 nucleotides line up with TRBD1. The CDR3 runs to 14 residues. Germline values: CDR1 SGDLS, CDR2 YYNGEE. J was trimmed by 8 bases and V by 1 base; bases with no gene match: 5.

The J gene is TRBJ2-1, the V gene TRBV19; 11 bases align to TRBD1. Losses at the gene ends were 3 bases for V and 6 bases for J; bases not matched to a gene: 16. The CDR3 loop spans 19 amino acids. Germline CDR1 and CDR2: LNHDA and SQIVND (reference sequence). CDR3 sequence reads: CASSIRGTGGFRGSNEQFF. CDR3 DNA sequence: TGTGCCAGTAGTATTCGCGGGACAGGGGGTTTTCGGGGTTCCAATGAGCAGTTCTTC.

This clonotype came up a few times. This sequence joins TRBV5-1 and TRBJ1-4; D might be TRBD1 (6 bases). Germline lookup yields CDR1 SGHRS and CDR2 YFSETQ. Trimming took off 4 bases at V and 5 bases at J, with 12 bases between the two ends. The CDR3 has 14 residues. The CDR3 region is CASSARTVNEKLFF. CDR3 bases: TGCGCCAGCAGCGCCCGGACAGTAAATGAAAAACTGTTTTTT.

This clonotype showed up just a few times. The chain carries TRBV5-5 and TRBJ2-7; 11 positions match TRBD1. The length of the CDR3 is 15 residues. V shed 4 bases, J shed 6 bases, and the junction held 9 bases outside the gene matches. CDR1 is SGHKS and CDR2 is YYEKEE in the germline V gene (reference sequence). CDR3 nucleotide sequence: TGTGCCAGCAGCCCGTCTGGACAGGGGGCAGTCGAGCAGTACTTC. Protein: CASSPSGQGAVEQYF.

In its sample, this clonotype was seen many times. The V call is TRBV6-6, the J call TRBJ2-7; 8 positions agree with TRBD2. CDR3 size: 17 residues. After removal of 0 bases from V and 0 bases from J, the junction contained 7 bases not matched to a gene. Looked up from germline, CDR1 is MNHNY and CDR2 is SVGAGI (reference sequence). The CDR3 loop reads CASSYSGSGTISYEQYF. CDR3 nucleotide sequence: TGTGCCAGCAGTTACTCGGGTAGCGGGACCATCTCCTACGAGCAGTACTTC.

This clonotype was found a few times. The genes are TRBV9 and TRBJ1-4; 7 bases fit TRBD1. The CDR3 has 15 residues. The germline V gene encodes CDR1 SGDLS and CDR2 YYNGEE. Trimming at V came to 3 bases and at J to 3 bases, leaving 5 bases not matched to a gene. The CDR3 DNA follows: TGTGCCAGCAGCGACCGGACAGGTGCTAATGAAAAACTGTTTTTT. The encoded protein is CASSDRTGANEKLFF.

This clonotype occurred many times. The chain combines TRBV7-2 with TRBJ1-5; D gene ambiguous. V dropped 0 bases and J dropped 0 bases, with 12 bases sitting between them. CDR1 and CDR2 (germline): SGHTA, FQGNSA. CDR3 length equals 17 residues. This CDR3 reads CASSLAITAYSNQPQHF. The CDR3 coding sequence is TGTGCCAGCAGCTTAGCGATAACAGCGTATAGCAATCAGCCCCAGCATTTT.

Ten or more counts support this clonotype. The chain combines TRBV5-6 with TRBJ1-1; no firm D call. Per the germline V gene, CDR1 is SGHDT and CDR2 is YYEEEE. V was cut by 1 base and J by 8 bases, with 15 bases left in between. The CDR3 has 14 amino acids. The CDR3 loop reads CASSLYVDFSEAFF. Here the CDR3 DNA reads TGTGCCAGCAGCTTGTATGTGGACTTTAGCGAAGCTTTCTTT.

This clonotype was detected only once. CDR3 coding DNA: TGTGCCATCAGTGGGGGGGGGGATACGCAGTATTTT. Encoded protein: CAISGGGDTQYF. The chain has TRBV10-3 and TRBJ2-3; the match to TRBD2 covers 7 bases. This CDR3 contains 12 residues. Germline CDR1 and CDR2: ENHRY and SYGVKD. Losses at the gene ends were 4 bases for V and 6 bases for J; bases not matched to a gene: 1.